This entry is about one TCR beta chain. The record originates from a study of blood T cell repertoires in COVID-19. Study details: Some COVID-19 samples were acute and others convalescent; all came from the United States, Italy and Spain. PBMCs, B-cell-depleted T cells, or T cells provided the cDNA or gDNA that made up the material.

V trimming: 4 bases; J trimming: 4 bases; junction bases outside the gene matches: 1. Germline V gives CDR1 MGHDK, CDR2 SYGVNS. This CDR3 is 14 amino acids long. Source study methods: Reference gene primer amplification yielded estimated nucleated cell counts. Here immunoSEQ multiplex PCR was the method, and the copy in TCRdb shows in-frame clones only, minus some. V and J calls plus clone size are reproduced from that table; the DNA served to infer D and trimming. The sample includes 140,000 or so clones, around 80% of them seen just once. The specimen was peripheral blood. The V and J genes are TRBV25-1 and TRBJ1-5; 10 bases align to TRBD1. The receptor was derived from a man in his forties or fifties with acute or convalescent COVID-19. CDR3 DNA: TGTGCCAGCAGTGGGGACAGGGGAAATCAGCCCCAGCATTTT. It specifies CASSGDRGNQPQHF. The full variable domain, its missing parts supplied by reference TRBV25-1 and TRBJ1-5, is EADIYQTPRYLVIGTGKKITLECSQTMGHDKMYWYQQDPGMELHLIHYSYGVNSTEKGDLSSESTVSRIRTEHFPLTLESARPSHTSQYLCASSGDRGNQPQHFGDGTRLSIL.